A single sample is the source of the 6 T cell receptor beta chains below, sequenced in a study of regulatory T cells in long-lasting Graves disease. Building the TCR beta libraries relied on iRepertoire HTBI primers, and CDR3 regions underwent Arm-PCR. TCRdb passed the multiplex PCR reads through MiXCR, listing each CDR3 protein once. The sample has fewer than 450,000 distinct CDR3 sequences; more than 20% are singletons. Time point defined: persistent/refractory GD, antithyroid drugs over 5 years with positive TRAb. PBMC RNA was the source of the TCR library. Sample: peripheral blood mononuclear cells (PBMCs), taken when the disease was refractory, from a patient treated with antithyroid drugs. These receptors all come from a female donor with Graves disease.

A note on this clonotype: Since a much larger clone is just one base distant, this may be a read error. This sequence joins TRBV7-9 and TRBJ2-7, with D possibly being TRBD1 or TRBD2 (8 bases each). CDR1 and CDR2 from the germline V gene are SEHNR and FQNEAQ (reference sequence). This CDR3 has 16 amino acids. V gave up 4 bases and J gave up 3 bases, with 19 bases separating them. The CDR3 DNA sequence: TGTGCCAGCAGCTCAGGGGGCACTAGCGGAGGCTACGAGCAGTACTTC. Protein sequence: CASSSGGTSGGYEQYF.

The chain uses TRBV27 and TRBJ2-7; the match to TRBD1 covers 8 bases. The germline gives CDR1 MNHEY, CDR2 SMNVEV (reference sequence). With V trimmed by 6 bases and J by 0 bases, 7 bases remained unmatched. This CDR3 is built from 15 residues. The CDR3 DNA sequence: TGTGCCAGCAGCCCCTACAGGGGGAGCTCCTACGAGCAGTACTTC. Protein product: CASSPYRGSSYEQYF.

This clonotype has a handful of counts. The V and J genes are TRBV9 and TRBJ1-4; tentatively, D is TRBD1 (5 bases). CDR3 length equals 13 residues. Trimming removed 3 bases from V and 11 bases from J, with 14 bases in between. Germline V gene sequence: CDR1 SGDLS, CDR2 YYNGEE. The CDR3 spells CASSAGSGQKLFF. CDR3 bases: TGTGCCAGCAGCGCCGGATCAGGGCAGAAACTGTTTTTT.

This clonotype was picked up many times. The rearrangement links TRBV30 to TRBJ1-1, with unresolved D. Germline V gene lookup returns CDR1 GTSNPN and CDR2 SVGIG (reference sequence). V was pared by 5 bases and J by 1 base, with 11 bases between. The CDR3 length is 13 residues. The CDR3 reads CAWAKNSNTEAFF. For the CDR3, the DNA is TGTGCCTGGGCCAAAAACTCGAACACTGAAGCTTTCTTT.

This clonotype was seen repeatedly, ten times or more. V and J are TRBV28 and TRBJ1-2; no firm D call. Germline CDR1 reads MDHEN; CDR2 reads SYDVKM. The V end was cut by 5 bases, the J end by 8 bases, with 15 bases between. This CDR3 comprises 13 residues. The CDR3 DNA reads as TGTGCCAGCAGTCAACGGACCGTTGGAGGCTACACCTTC. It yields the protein CASSQRTVGGYTF.

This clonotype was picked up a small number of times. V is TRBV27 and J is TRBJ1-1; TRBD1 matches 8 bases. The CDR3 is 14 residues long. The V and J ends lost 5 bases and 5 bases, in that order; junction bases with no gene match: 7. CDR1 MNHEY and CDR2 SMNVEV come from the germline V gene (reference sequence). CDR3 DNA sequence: TGTGCCAGCAGTCTCCAGGGGGCGAGGACTGAAGCTTTCTTT. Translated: CASSLQGARTEAFF.